This TCR beta chain was identified during a study of blood T cell repertoires in COVID-19 (dated by TCRdb to about 2020). Looking at the study overall: Collaborator samples came from the United States, Italy and Spain and covered acute and convalescent phases of COVID-19. The prospective study material was composed of cDNA or gDNA derived from T cells, B-cell-depleted T cells, or PBMCs. Deeply sampled blood TCRbeta repertoires from subjects exposed to, actively infected with, or recovered from COVID-19 were included in the dataset. The repertoires were released in a freely available public database meant as a resource for research on the immune response to SARS-CoV-2. Samples were obtained from the ongoing ImmuneRACE study (first 160 participants) and from about 1,300 subjects provided by 6 global collaborators. The sample metadata nearly always contained a de-identified subject ID, COVID-19 status, age in years and sex. HLA class I and class II types, where available, came from metadata supplied by the sample provider rather than from assay-based typing. Study-level results and caveats: Clinical and demographic metadata were provided uncurated, with the amount varying by source and participant.

TCRbeta CDR3 regions were amplified from genomic DNA by means of the immunoSEQ Assay, a bias-controlled multiplex PCR. Per the authors' processing: Within the assay, amplification of reference gene primers was used to estimate how many nucleated cells each sample contained. Sequence reads were collapsed and filtered to measure the absolute abundance of every unique TCRbeta CDR3 rearrangement. For each sample, productive Simpson clonality was calculated by taking the square root of Simpson's diversity index across productive rearrangements. The immuneACCESS repertoire file appears here via TCRdb, limited to in-frame rearrangements. These files lack a portion of the clones; in checked studies, under half of the deficit traces to unresolved V genes, and the cause of the others is not known. D and trimming were read from the DNA, whereas the V and J calls and clone size are those reported in that table. In this sample the table shows approximately 150,000 clones, about 86% of which occur a single time. About 1.5% of the sample is taken by the ten largest.

The collaborating institutions used their own protocols to collect whole blood in K2EDTA tubes. For TCRbeta analysis, collaborators shipped samples as frozen whole blood, isolated PBMCs, or DNA extracted from either of those sample types. This clone showed up just a few times. There is no known antigen for this receptor. The sample holds no much larger clone one base away, and base qualities are not on file. CDR1 and CDR2, looked up from the germline V gene, are MDHEN and SYDVKM. Clipping removes 5 bases from V and 5 bases from J, with 11 as the unmatched junction base count. Counted from cysteine to phenylalanine, this CDR3 has 16 amino acids. Only the CDR3 DNA is retained, 48 bases long and in frame from the first base.

The rearranged segments are TRBV28 and TRBJ2-1; 8 middle bases align to TRBD1. The specimen sequenced was peripheral blood. This receptor was identified in a woman aged 55-70 years with acute or convalescent COVID-19. For the CDR3, the sequence is CASSTTMDRDHNEQFF. The nucleotide sequence reads as follows: TGTGCCAGCAGTACCACTATGGACAGGGACCACAATGAGCAGTTCTTC.